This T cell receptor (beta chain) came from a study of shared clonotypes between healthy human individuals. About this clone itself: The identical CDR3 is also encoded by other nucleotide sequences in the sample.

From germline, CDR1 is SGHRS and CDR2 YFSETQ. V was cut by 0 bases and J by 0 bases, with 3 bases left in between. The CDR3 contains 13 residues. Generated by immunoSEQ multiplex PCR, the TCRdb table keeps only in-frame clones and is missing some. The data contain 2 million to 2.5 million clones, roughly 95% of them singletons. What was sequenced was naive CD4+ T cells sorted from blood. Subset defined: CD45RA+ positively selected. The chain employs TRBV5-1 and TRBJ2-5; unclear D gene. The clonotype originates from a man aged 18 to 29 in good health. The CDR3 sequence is CASSLADQETQYF. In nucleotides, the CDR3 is TGCGCCAGCAGCTTGGCTGACCAAGAGACCCAGTACTTC.